The 12 T cell receptor beta chains listed next were all sequenced from one sample in a study of metastatic and nonmetastatic thyroid tumors (dated by TCRdb to the early 2020s). No treatment had been received by any patient before thyroid surgery. Libraries were prepared through PCR. Sequenced on an Illumina HiSeq 4000. Using fastp trimming at Q25 and MiXCR clonotype assembly, TCRdb reanalyzed the public sequencing data and kept in-frame beta chains. This sample gives 10,000 to 15,000 clones in total; roughly 28% of them show up just once. The ten largest clones represent 12% of the sample. The sample taken for sequencing was tumor tissue. The receptors shown here come from a female donor with papillary thyroid cancer or a benign thyroid nodule (not recorded which). Some clones in this sample may be carry-over from other donors' samples.

This clone is classed as medium-sized. Other nucleotide sequences in the sample specify the same CDR3. The rearrangement links TRBV20-1 to TRBJ2-7; TRBD2 agrees at 8 bases. The ends lost 6 bases at V and 9 bases at J; junction bases unmatched: 16. There are 14 residues in the CDR3. Germline assignment: CDR1 DFQATT and CDR2 SNEGSKA (reference sequence). The CDR3 loop is CSAASGRSPFGQYF. The CDR3, as DNA: TGCAGTGCCGCGAGCGGGAGATCCCCTTTCGGGCAGTACTTC.

The chain is built from TRBV30 and TRBJ2-7; 10 bases are shared with TRBD1. This CDR3 spans 11 amino acids. Per germline, CDR1 GTSNPN and CDR2 SVGIG (reference sequence). J was trimmed by 7 bases and V by 7 bases; bases with no gene match: 4. The CDR3 nucleotides are TGTGCCTTAGGACAGGGGGGTGAGCAGTACTTC. As protein: CALGQGGEQYF.

The chain combines TRBV6-4 with TRBJ2-3, with 9 nucleotides matching TRBD1. Germline V CDR1 and CDR2: MRHNA, SNTAGT. V lost 4 bases and J lost 4; bases outside the gene matches: 3. This CDR3 contains 14 residues. DNA for the CDR3: TGTGCCAGCAGTGGGGACAGGGATCCAGATACGCAGTATTTT. This sequence encodes CASSGDRDPDTQYF.

This clone was counted only a few times. This chain links TRBV12-3 or TRBV12-4 with TRBJ2-7; possible D gene TRBD1, 6 bases. The CDR3 covers 15 residues. Trimming pared 2 bases from V and 1 base from J, leaving 12 bases between. CDR3 region: CASSLYSGTSYEQYF. The CDR3 DNA sequence: TGTGCCAGCAGTTTATATTCGGGGACATCCTACGAGCAGTACTTC.

The chain couples TRBV5-1 to TRBJ2-7; 8 nucleotides line up with TRBD2. Germline-derived CDR1 and CDR2 are SGHRS and YFSETQ. The CDR3 covers 13 residues. The ends lost 0 bases at V and 5 bases at J; junction bases unmatched: 1. The CDR3 nucleotides are TGCGCCAGCAGCTTGGGGACTAGCAACGAGCAGTACTTC. The encoded protein is CASSLGTSNEQYF.

The genes are TRBV20-1 and TRBJ1-1; no clear D. Germline V gene lookup returns CDR1 DFQATT and CDR2 SNEGSKA (reference sequence). Trimming shortened V by 0 bases and J by 11 bases, and 19 bases separated the two germline ends. The CDR3 loop spans 14 amino acids. In nucleotides, the CDR3 is TGCAGTGCTAGAGATAGAGAGGGCTCGATGCAGGCTTTCTTT. Amino acids: CSARDREGSMQAFF.

This clone was recorded many times. This clone may be a read error of a much larger clone one base away. V usage is TRBV6-1 and J usage is TRBJ2-1; TRBD2 agrees at 9 bases. The CDR3 contains 14 residues. CDR1 and CDR2 from the germline V gene are MNHNS and SASEGT. J gave up 4 bases and V 6 bases, and 4 bases lay outside the gene matches. The CDR3 is CASRRLAGYNEQFF. CDR3 nucleotide sequence: TGTGCCAGCAGAAGGCTAGCGGGGTACAATGAGCAGTTCTTC.

The chain employs TRBV7-6 and TRBJ1-5; D possibly corresponds to TRBD1 (5 bases). The V end was cut by 5 bases, the J end by 0 bases, with 23 bases between. The CDR3 spans 19 residues. The germline V gene encodes CDR1 SGHVS and CDR2 FNYEAQ. The CDR3 sequence is CASSPEWGDYLGSNQPQHF. DNA of the CDR3: TGTGCCAGCAGCCCCGAATGGGGGGATTATTTAGGTAGCAATCAGCCCCAGCATTTT.

In this sample, this clone turned up a few times. Other nucleotide sequences from this sample produce the same CDR3. This chain links TRBV28 with TRBJ2-7; D ambiguous. Trimming shortened V by 5 bases and J by 4 bases, and 9 bases separated the two germline ends. Per germline, CDR1 MDHEN and CDR2 SYDVKM. CDR3 length equals 12 residues. CDR3: CASSLSLYEQYF. The DNA for the CDR3 is TGTGCCAGCAGTCTATCCCTTTACGAGCAGTACTTC.

The chain links TRBV2 to TRBJ2-3; D unresolved. This CDR3 is built from 15 residues. V gave up 2 bases and J gave up 0 bases, with 9 bases separating them. The germline V gene encodes CDR1 SNHLY and CDR2 FYNNEI. Here the CDR3 DNA reads TGTGCCAGCAGTGAATCGTGCAGTAGCACAGATACGCAGTATTTT. Translated: CASSESCSSTDTQYF. Variable domain in full (rest from reference TRBV2 and TRBJ2-3): EPEVTQTPSHQVTQMGQEVILRCVPISNHLYFYWYRQILGQKVEFLVSFYNNEISEKSEIFDDQFSVERPDGSNFTLKIRSTKLEDSAMYFCASSESCSSTDTQYFGPGTRLTVL.

This clone has at least ten counts. V usage is TRBV6-1 and J usage is TRBJ1-6, with no clear D. The CDR3 has 17 amino acids. CDR1 and CDR2 from the germline V gene are MNHNS and SASEGT. The ends were cut back, 0 bases at V and 7 bases at J, with 16 bases in the middle. The CDR3 here is CASSEAVTVFINSPLHF. The CDR3 DNA follows: TGTGCCAGCAGTGAAGCGGTGACCGTTTTTATAAATTCACCCCTCCACTTT.

This clone showed up many times. The same CDR3 can be traced to other DNA sequences in this sample. This chain links TRBV28 with TRBJ2-7; 9 bases agree with TRBD2. V lost 6 bases and J lost 0; bases outside the gene matches: 6. Germline V lookup: CDR1 MDHEN, CDR2 SYDVKM. The CDR3 is 15 amino acids. The CDR3 region is CASRLFSGSSYEQYF. The CDR3 nucleotides read TGTGCCAGCAGACTCTTTAGCGGGAGCTCCTACGAGCAGTACTTC.